The 12 T cell receptor beta chains below all came from one sample that was sequenced in a study of tumor and adjacent non-tumor tissue in lung cancer. TCRbeta libraries were built with three rounds of nested PCR, modified from ARM-PCR. TCRdb reanalysed the multiplex PCR reads using MiXCR and keeps one entry per CDR3 protein. The sample holds about 50,000 distinct CDR3 sequences; about 70% are singletons and the top ten take about 23%. The template was RNA from unsorted bulk tissue. Distant lung tissue was collected more than 3 cm away from the tumor edge. The sample comprised distant non-tumor lung tissue. Receptor source: a woman aged 60-75 years with non-small cell lung cancer.

Of note for this clonotype: The junction departs from germline at one end; a sequencing error may be responsible. The V gene is TRBV29-1, the J gene TRBJ1-1; D remains ambiguous. CDR3 size: 14 residues. Germline-derived CDR1 and CDR2 are SQVTM and ANQGSEA. The CDR3 DNA follows: TGCAGCGCTGAAGGGAAAGCTGGGAACACTGAAGCTTTCTTT. Amino acid sequence: CSAEGKAGNTEAFF.

As for this clonotype: Because it lacks the conserved phenylalanine or tryptophan at the end, this CDR3 is likely a read error. No DNA is shown, since the ends of the CDR3 on it are uncertain; the CDR3 is the one TCRdb lists. The rearrangement joins TRBV29-1 to TRBJ2-7; the table gives TRBD1 as D, unverified against the DNA. Per germline, CDR1 SQVTM and CDR2 ANQGSEA. The CDR3 is 13 amino acids in total, end residues counted. CDR3 amino acids: CTVRQGASYEQYI.

Comment on this clonotype: The conserved phenylalanine or tryptophan is not found at the CDR3 terminus, so this likely reflects a read error. V and J are TRBV5-4 and TRBJ2-7; D tentatively fits TRBD1 or TRBD2 (6 bases each). Trimming pared 1 base from V and 1 base from J, leaving 18 bases between. CDR1 and CDR2 from the germline V gene are SGHNT and YYREEE (reference sequence). The CDR3 runs 17 residues. The CDR3 DNA sequence: TGTGCCAGCAGCTTGTCGGGGGCAGGCTTCTATTCCTACGAGCAGTACCTC. This codes for CASSLSGAGFYSYEQYL.

With respect to this clonotype: Germline is not matched at one junction end, which may reflect a read error. The chain couples TRBV11-2 to TRBJ1-2; D unclear. This CDR3 is built from 12 residues. Germline CDR1 and CDR2: SGHAT and FQNNGV. CDR3 in amino acids: CASSLGSGAYTF. The CDR3 DNA follows: TGTGCAAGCAGCTTAGGATCGGGAGCCTACACCTTC.

As regards this clonotype: An end of the junction does not agree with germline; a read error may underlie this. This rearrangement joins TRBV12-3 or TRBV12-4 to TRBJ1-6; possibly TRBD1 for D (5 bases). This CDR3 has 16 amino acids. This chain's CDR3 is CASSLRGDSLGSPLRF. The CDR3 coding sequence is TGTGCCAGCAGTCTTCGAGGGGACTCCCTCGGGTCACCCCTCCGCTTT.

In the case of this clonotype: An end of the junction differs from the germline gene, which may be a read error. The CDR3 DNA reads as TGTGTCAGCAGTTGGACAGGGTGTCAAAAGACTCAGTACTTC. Protein sequence: CVSSWTGCQKTQYF. The chain recombines TRBV6-5 with TRBJ2-5; 8 nucleotides agree with TRBD1. The length of the CDR3 is 14 residues. In germline, CDR1 is MNHEY, CDR2 SVGAGI.

This clonotype was observed at least ten times. The chain's CDR3 is CAISDMSDSPLHF. In DNA form, the CDR3 reads TGTGCCATCAGTGATATGTCCGATTCACCCCTCCACTTT. The rearrangement joins TRBV10-3 to TRBJ1-6, with D uncertain. V dropped 3 bases and J dropped 8 bases, with 8 bases sitting between them. This CDR3 has 13 residues. Germline V gives CDR1 ENHRY, CDR2 SYGVKD.

CDR3 loop: CSHWAGLGHEKLFF. CDR3 nucleotide sequence: TGCAGCCACTGGGCAGGACTGGGCCATGAAAAACTGTTTTTT. The chain uses TRBV29-1 and TRBJ1-4; D remains unclear. V gave up 8 bases and J gave up 6 bases, with 19 bases separating them. Germline V gene sequence: CDR1 SQVTM, CDR2 ANQGSEA. This CDR3 has 14 residues.

As concerns this clonotype: Without the conserved terminal phenylalanine or tryptophan, this CDR3 likely stems from a read error. The limits of the CDR3 on the DNA are not certain, so only TCRdb's listed CDR3 is given. V and J are TRBV11-2 and TRBJ2-3. The CDR3 spans 11 residues, counting both ends. Germline assignment: CDR1 SGHAT and CDR2 FQNNGV. CDR3 amino acids: CASSSTPTQYL.

The chain has TRBV7-2 and TRBJ2-3; maybe TRBD2 (5 bases). V lost 1 base and J 0 bases, leaving 8 bases between the germline ends. Looked up from germline, CDR1 is SGHTA and CDR2 is FQGNSA. CDR3 length: 15 amino acids. The CDR3 DNA reads TGTGCCAGCAGCTTAGTCGGGGTTAGCACAGATACGCAGTATTTT. Protein product: CASSLVGVSTDTQYF.

This clonotype appeared once. The chain recombines TRBV20-1 with TRBJ2-1; 8 positions agree with TRBD1. CDR3 length: 11 residues. Germline CDR1 and CDR2: DFQATT and SNEGSKA (reference sequence). V shed 7 bases and J 11 bases; nucleotides not matched to a gene: 7. The CDR3 DNA sequence: TGCAGTGTTCCCAGACAGGGGAAGCAGTTCTTC. This encodes CSVPRQGKQFF.

This chain links TRBV15 with TRBJ2-1, with D perhaps TRBD2 (6 bases). V shed 3 bases and J shed 10 bases, with 13 bases lying between them. Germline V gene sequence: CDR1 LNHNV, CDR2 YYDKDF (reference sequence). The CDR3 runs 13 residues. The CDR3 loop is CATSSRGTMEQFF. The CDR3 DNA sequence: TGTGCCACCAGCAGTCGGGGGACGATGGAGCAGTTCTTC.